The clone carrying this T cell receptor (beta chain) was counted a few times. Its antigen is as yet unknown. The CDR3 covers 14 residues. The V gene end was trimmed by 6 bases and the J gene end by 7 bases; junction bases not matched to a gene: 4. Per germline, CDR1 LNHDA and CDR2 SQIVND (reference sequence). These data come from a study of T cell responses to AZD1222 COVID-19 vaccine. Broader study findings: Baseline seropositivity occurred in only a handful of AZD1222 recipients.

Profiled with immunoSEQ multiplex PCR; TCRdb holds only in-frame clones, not every one. The sample includes 100,000 to 130,000 clones, roughly 90% of them seen just once. V usage is TRBV19 and J usage is TRBJ2-1; 12 bases are a match to TRBD1. The sequence came from an adult in good health. The specimen was peripheral blood, collected on day 0 of AZD1222 vaccination. CDR3 sequence (DNA): TGTGCCAGTAGGCGGGGACAGGGGGCGAATGAGCAGTTCTTC. Translation gives CASRRGQGANEQFF. Variable domain in full (rest from reference TRBV19 and TRBJ2-1): DGGITQSPKYLFRKEGQNVTLSCEQNLNHDAMYWYRQDPGQGLRLIYYSQIVNDFQKGDIAEGYSVSREKKESFPLTVTSAQKNPTAFYLCASRRGQGANEQFFGPGTRLTVL.